This T cell receptor (beta chain) is drawn from a study of OX40 agonist ivuxolimab in advanced cancers. In the study overall: Treatment of patients was with ivuxolimab, an agonistic anti-OX40 (CD134) antibody. General study points: In the expanded peripheral T cells, antigen specificity was never determined. It was also the case that some nonresponders had low normalized T-cell clonal expansion.

Data came from immunoSEQ multiplex PCR; TCRdb stores just in-frame clones and leaves some out. The table lists 65,000 to 80,000 clones, about 86% of them singletons. The cohort excluded patients with autoimmune disease history or systemic immunosuppression. A word on this clone: Antigen unknown.

The clonotype originates from an adult with an advanced solid tumor such as melanoma, head and neck, liver or kidney cancer. Source: CD4+ or CD8+ T cells sorted from blood, taken in a trial of the OX40 agonist ivuxolimab.

CDR3 sequence (DNA): TGTGCCAGCAGCCAAGGGACAGTTCAAGAGACCCAGTACTTC. This encodes CASSQGTVQETQYF. The V and J genes are TRBV5-4 and TRBJ2-5, with 7 bases matching TRBD1. The CDR3 covers 14 residues. Germline loops: CDR1 SGHNT, CDR2 YYREEE (reference sequence). J was trimmed by 2 bases and V by 4 bases; bases with no gene match: 5.